This T cell receptor (beta chain) stems from a study of cytomegalovirus exposure and HLA in healthy donors. Overall study findings and caveats: By HLA locus, TCR association rates varied in a later analysis, with DRB1 showing the most and HLA-C the fewest.

About this clone itself: Its antigen is unknown.

V shed 3 bases and J 5 bases; nucleotides not matched to a gene: 4. CDR3 length: 15 amino acids. Germline loops: CDR1 SGHRS, CDR2 YFSETQ. 13 Jbeta primers and 60 Vbeta primers were used for the PCR. Authors' methods: Later analysis identified 80 million to 90 million unique TCR beta chains, about 11 million shared. Sequencing used immunoSEQ multiplex PCR; TCRdb keeps in-frame clones, though not all of them. The D gene and trimming were derived from the DNA, and the V and J assignments and clone size from that table. This sample has over 150,000 clones, with about four fifths found just once. Sequences were obtained from PBMCs. The chain is built from TRBV5-1 and TRBJ2-1; TRBD1 agrees at 11 bases. The clonotype comes from a man aged 30-40 years in good health and CMV-seropositive. The CDR3, as DNA: TGCGCCAGCAGCTGGGGGACAGGGGGAAACAATGAGCAGTTCTTC. This codes for CASSWGTGGNNEQFF.